These 31 T cell receptor beta chains came from one sample sequenced in a study of cytomegalovirus exposure and HLA in healthy donors (dated by TCRdb to 2016 to 2017). The method was the immunoSEQ multiplex PCR assay. The multiplex PCR relied on a mix of 60 forward primers for TCR Vbeta segments and 13 reverse primers for TCR Jbeta segments. In TCRdb, the immuneACCESS table is reduced to in-frame sequences with V and J assigned. These tables do not hold every clone; where another copy was compared, an unresolved V gene accounts for under half, and the others remain unexplained. This sample gives about 130,000 clones in total; more than 70% of them show up just once. The top ten clonotypes cover about 7% of the sample. Sample: PBMCs. These receptors were collected from a young woman in good health and CMV-seropositive.

The chain has TRBV6-1 and TRBJ2-7; tentatively, D is TRBD1 (6 bases). V lost 4 bases, J lost 3 bases, and 16 bases lay in between. The CDR3 sequence is 15 residues long. Germline V gene data show CDR1 as MNHNS and CDR2 as SASEGT. The CDR3 nucleotides read TGTGCCAGCAGTGTGGACAAGGGGGTTTTCTACGAGCAGTACTTC. Its translation is CASSVDKGVFYEQYF.

This chain links TRBV30 with TRBJ2-1; D is uncertain. The CDR3 runs to 11 residues. Trimming took 3 bases from V and 8 from J, leaving 8 bases between them. Germline values: CDR1 GTSNPN, CDR2 SVGIG (reference sequence). In DNA, the CDR3 is TGTGCCTGGAGAATTAATGATGAGCAGTTCTTC. Amino acids: CAWRINDEQFF.

The chain uses TRBV28 and TRBJ2-5; 8 bases are shared with TRBD2. The V gene's germline CDR1 is MDHEN and CDR2 SYDVKM. J was trimmed by 4 bases and V by 6 bases; bases with no gene match: 10. The CDR3 spans 15 residues. CDR3 sequence (DNA): TGTGCCAGCAGACCGGGGGGGCCAGGATCAGAGACCCAGTACTTC. It encodes CASRPGGPGSETQYF.

The rearrangement uses TRBV6-1 and TRBJ2-7; weak D call: TRBD2 (7 bases). The CDR3 has 15 amino acids. Trimming pared 7 bases from V and 5 bases from J, leaving 21 bases between. Germline lookup yields CDR1 MNHNS and CDR2 SASEGT. CDR3 DNA: TGTGCCAGCAAATGGGAGGGTGGCAGGGGCCACGAGCAGTACTTC. Its protein product is CASKWEGGRGHEQYF.

The genes are TRBV6-5 and TRBJ1-1, with 8 bases fitting TRBD1. The germline V gene has CDR1 MNHEY and CDR2 SVGAGI. The V segment lost 1 base and the J segment 1 base; nucleotides outside the gene matches: 5. CDR3 length: 16 amino acids. The chain's CDR3 is CASSYWGTGGNTEAFF. The CDR3 DNA reads TGTGCCAGCAGTTACTGGGGGACAGGAGGGAACACTGAAGCTTTCTTT.

The V and J genes are TRBV5-6 and TRBJ1-4; no reliable D call. With 2 bases removed from V and 5 bases from J, the gap between germline ends came to 7 bases. Germline values: CDR1 SGHDT, CDR2 YYEEEE. The CDR3 extends over 13 amino acids. This CDR3 is CASSLGGNEKLFF. The CDR3 DNA sequence: TGTGCCAGCAGCTTAGGAGGAAATGAAAAACTGTTTTTT.

This clone was found a few times. The chain combines TRBV2 with TRBJ1-1; TRBD1 might be the D (6 bases). This CDR3 is 16 amino acids long. The V and J ends lost 6 bases and 2 bases respectively, with 19 bases between them. The germline gives CDR1 SNHLY, CDR2 FYNNEI. CDR3 bases: TGTGCCAGCAGCGAGGACAGCCTCTCGGGAAACACTGAAGCTTTCTTT. Amino acid sequence: CASSEDSLSGNTEAFF.

The V call is TRBV6-5, the J call TRBJ2-1, with D possibly matching TRBD1 (5 bases). Between the trimmed V and J ends, which lost 8 bases and 4 bases, there was a span of 6 bases. The CDR3 length is 11 residues. CDR1 and CDR2 (germline): MNHEY, SVGAGI. The CDR3 DNA follows: TGTGCCAGCCAGGGATACAATGAGCAGTTCTTC. Amino acids: CASQGYNEQFF.

This clone occurred once. The chain uses TRBV7-6 and TRBJ1-2; D perhaps matches TRBD1 (6 bases). The CDR3 contains 15 residues. With 5 bases removed from V and 1 base from J, the gap between germline ends came to 14 bases. CDR1 is SGHVS, CDR2 FNYEAQ, per germline. The CDR3 region is CASSPGTGLNYGYTF. The CDR3 DNA is TGTGCCAGCAGCCCAGGAACAGGGCTTAACTATGGCTACACCTTC.

V and J are TRBV29-1 and TRBJ2-1; TRBD2 agrees at 11 bases. Trimming at V came to 3 bases and at J to 4 bases, leaving 2 bases not matched to a gene. Germline V CDR1 and CDR2: SQVTM, ANQGSEA. The CDR3 contains 14 residues. CDR3 nucleotide sequence: TGCAGCGTTGAGGGACTAGCGGATTACAATGAGCAGTTCTTC. This sequence encodes CSVEGLADYNEQFF.

This clone was seen once. The V call is TRBV9, the J call TRBJ1-1, with D possibly TRBD1 on 6 matching bases. V was shortened by 1 base and J by 4 bases, with 11 bases between the two germline ends. Germline V gives CDR1 SGDLS, CDR2 YYNGEE. This CDR3 is built from 14 residues. The CDR3 nucleotides are TGTGCCAGCAGCGTAACAGGGATGGGCACTGAAGCTTTCTTT. Translating it yields CASSVTGMGTEAFF.

The chain links TRBV18 to TRBJ1-1; 7 bases match TRBD1. Germline CDR1 and CDR2: KGHSH and LQKENI. The CDR3 covers 14 residues. J was trimmed by 4 bases and V by 3 bases; bases with no gene match: 5. The CDR3 is CASSPDRTGTEAFF. The CDR3 DNA reads as TGTGCCAGCTCACCGGACAGGACAGGCACTGAAGCTTTCTTT. Full variable domain (outside the CDR3, taken from reference TRBV18 and TRBJ1-1): NAGVMQNPRHLVRRRGQEARLRCSPMKGHSHVYWYRQLPEEGLKFMVYLQKENIIDESGMPKERFSAEFPKEGPSILRIQQVVRGDSAAYFCASSPDRTGTEAFFGQGTRLTVV.

In its sample, this clone was seen once. The rearrangement uses TRBV2 and TRBJ2-2; TRBD2 might be the D (6 bases). The CDR3 sequence is 17 residues long. The germline CDR1 and CDR2 sequences are SNHLY and FYNNEI. Trimming took 4 bases from V and 7 from J, leaving 22 bases between them. CDR3: CASSVYAGSSAVGELFF. The CDR3 region has the DNA TGTGCCAGCAGTGTTTACGCGGGGAGCTCGGCGGTCGGGGAGCTGTTTTTT.

CDR3 in amino acids: CASSLDRGQVYNEQFF. Here the CDR3 DNA reads TGTGCCAGCAGCTTAGATCGAGGACAGGTCTACAATGAGCAGTTCTTC. This chain connects TRBV11-2 to TRBJ2-1, with 7 bases matching TRBD1. The CDR3 sequence is 16 residues long. With V trimmed by 0 bases and J by 3 bases, 5 bases remained unmatched. Germline assignment: CDR1 SGHAT and CDR2 FQNNGV.

The rearrangement links TRBV5-1 to TRBJ2-2; maybe TRBD1 (7 bases). This CDR3 contains 16 residues. The germline CDR1 and CDR2 sequences are SGHRS and YFSETQ. The V end lost 1 base, the J end lost 4 bases, and 14 bases lay between the germline ends. CDR3 in DNA: TGCGCCAGCAGCTTGCAGGGGGGCGCGGGCACCGGGGAGCTGTTTTTT. Encoded protein: CASSLQGGAGTGELFF.

V gene TRBV27 combines with J gene TRBJ1-2, with 8 nucleotides matching TRBD1. J was trimmed by 8 bases and V by 5 bases; bases with no gene match: 13. Germline V gene data show CDR1 as MNHEY and CDR2 as SMNVEV (reference sequence). This CDR3 is built from 15 residues. The CDR3: CASSRTETGAGGYTF. CDR3 coding DNA: TGTGCCAGCAGTCGCACTGAGACAGGGGCGGGAGGCTACACCTTC.

The V gene is TRBV25-1, the J gene TRBJ2-3, with unresolved D. This CDR3 region has 13 residues. The germline V and J ends were trimmed by 1 base and 4 bases, with 6 bases remaining between them. Germline V CDR1 and CDR2: MGHDK, SYGVNS. The CDR3 DNA follows: TGTGCCAGCAGTGAATCGGGTGCAGATACGCAGTATTTT. Protein: CASSESGADTQYF.

The chain combines TRBV6-5 with TRBJ2-7; a weak D match, TRBD1 (6 bases). Trimming took 8 bases from V and 2 from J, leaving 13 bases between them. CDR1 MNHEY and CDR2 SVGAGI come from the germline V gene. This CDR3 comprises 13 residues. In nucleotides, the CDR3 is TGTGCCAGCTTGAACAGGGTCACCTACGAGCAGTACTTC. Translation: CASLNRVTYEQYF.

The chain joins TRBV6-5 to TRBJ1-1; 9 bases align to TRBD1. The junction had 8 bases not matched to a gene; V was cut back by 5 bases and J by 4 bases. Germline V CDR1 and CDR2: MNHEY, SVGAGI. This CDR3 comprises 15 residues. In DNA form, the CDR3 reads TGTGCCAGCAGTAGCCGACAGGGGGAGTCCACTGAAGCTTTCTTT. Translating it yields CASSSRQGESTEAFF.

The rearrangement uses TRBV5-6 and TRBJ1-2; 7 bases agree with TRBD1. The ends lost 4 bases at V and 2 bases at J; junction bases unmatched: 5. This CDR3 is built from 14 residues. Germline V gives CDR1 SGHDT, CDR2 YYEEEE. CDR3 amino acids: CASSTGTENYGYTF. The CDR3 DNA is TGTGCCAGCAGCACCGGGACAGAGAACTATGGCTACACCTTC.

The chain joins TRBV21-1 to TRBJ2-1; TRBD1 is the table's D call and was not checked against the DNA. TRBV21-1 is deemed a pseudogene. There are 17 residues in the CDR3. As DNA, the CDR3 is TGTGCCAGCAGTCCCGGGGCTAGCGGGACAGGGGATACTGAGCAGTTCTTC. Translated: CASSPGASGTGDTEQFF.

This chain uses TRBV5-1 with TRBJ2-2; 8 nucleotides match TRBD1. The germline V gene has CDR1 SGHRS and CDR2 YFSETQ. The V and J ends lost 5 bases and 2 bases, in that order; junction bases with no gene match: 5. This CDR3 region has 15 residues. CDR3 coding DNA: TGCGCCAGCAGAGGTGGGACAGGAAACACCGGGGAGCTGTTTTTT. It specifies CASRGGTGNTGELFF.

The chain uses TRBV29-1 and TRBJ1-2; D call uncertain. Germline V lookup: CDR1 SQVTM, CDR2 ANQGSEA. The CDR3 consists of 15 residues. Trimming took off 6 bases at V and 4 bases at J, with 21 bases between the two ends. The CDR3 is CSVASLTEPSYGYTF. In DNA, the CDR3 is TGCAGCGTCGCATCCCTGACTGAGCCATCCTATGGCTACACCTTC.

A remark on this clone: One end of the junction does not line up with germline, which may come from a read error. The chain carries TRBV2 and TRBJ1-5; D perhaps matches TRBD1 (5 bases). CDR1 SNHLY and CDR2 FYNNEI come from the germline V gene. The CDR3 totals 14 residues. The CDR3, as DNA: TGTGCCAGCAGGGAAGATCAGGGATATCAGCCCCAGCATTTT. Amino acid sequence: CASREDQGYQPQHF.

The chain links TRBV7-2 to TRBJ2-2; 9 nucleotides match TRBD2. Germline V gene data show CDR1 as SGHTA and CDR2 as FQGNSA. The J segment lost 5 bases and the V segment lost 4 bases, leaving 5 bases of the junction unmatched. The CDR3 covers 15 residues. The CDR3 DNA reads as TGTGCCAGCAGCTGGTCTAGCGGGGTAACCGGGGAGCTGTTTTTT. Its translation: CASSWSSGVTGELFF.

This clone was counted a few times. The chain links TRBV4-1 to TRBJ2-7; D might be TRBD2 (5 bases). Trimming pared 3 bases from V and 3 bases from J, leaving 15 bases between. Germline V lookup: CDR1 MGHRA, CDR2 YSYEKL. This CDR3 has 15 amino acids. The CDR3 here is CASSQLNPGGYEQYF. CDR3 nucleotide sequence: TGCGCCAGCAGCCAGCTCAACCCAGGAGGCTACGAGCAGTACTTC.

V usage is TRBV5-4 and J usage is TRBJ1-4, with TRBD1 as a possible D gene (6 bases). The CDR3 covers 13 residues. Trimming took 4 bases from V and 6 from J, leaving 10 bases between them. Per the germline V gene, CDR1 is SGHNT and CDR2 is YYREEE (reference sequence). As DNA, the CDR3 is TGTGCCAGCAGCCAGGCAGGGGATGAAAAACTGTTTTTT. Translated, it gives CASSQAGDEKLFF.

The V and J genes are TRBV10-3 and TRBJ1-2, with TRBD1 identical over 7 bases. The V gene end was trimmed by 0 bases and the J gene end by 5 bases; junction bases not matched to a gene: 6. Germline values: CDR1 ENHRY, CDR2 SYGVKD. This CDR3 contains 15 residues. The CDR3 bases are TGTGCCATCAGTGAGTCCGAGGGACAGCGATATGGCTACACCTTC. It codes for CAISESEGQRYGYTF.

This chain joins TRBV5-4 and TRBJ2-3, with 9 bases lining up with TRBD1. With 0 bases clipped from V and 4 bases from J, the junction kept 3 bases outside the gene matches. The CDR3 has 15 amino acids. Looked up from germline, CDR1 is SGHNT and CDR2 is YYREEE (reference sequence). Written as DNA, the CDR3 is TGTGCCAGCAGCTTGGCGGGACAGGGCCCAGATACGCAGTATTTT. This codes for CASSLAGQGPDTQYF.

On this clone: Additional DNA sequences in this sample encode the identical CDR3. The CDR3 DNA reads as TGTGCCAGCAGTTCTCTATACGAGCAGTACTTC. It translates to CASSSLYEQYF. The V and J genes are TRBV28 and TRBJ2-7; no firm D call. There are 11 residues in the CDR3. V was shortened by 4 bases and J by 4 bases, with 5 bases between the two germline ends. Germline CDR1 reads MDHEN; CDR2 reads SYDVKM.

The rearrangement links TRBV5-4 to TRBJ1-5; 7 positions agree with TRBD1. CDR1 is SGHNT and CDR2 is YYREEE in the germline V gene (reference sequence). The CDR3 loop spans 15 amino acids. V shed 0 bases, J shed 1 base, and the junction held 1 base outside the gene matches. For the CDR3, the DNA is TGTGCCAGCAGCTTGGACAGGGGAAGCAATCAGCCCCAGCATTTT. Translating it yields CASSLDRGSNQPQHF. Filled out from reference TRBV5-4 and TRBJ1-5, the complete variable domain reads ETGVTQSPTHLIKTRGQQVTLRCSSQSGHNTVSWYQQALGQGPQFIFQYYREEENGRGNFPPRFSGLQFPNYSSELNVNALELDDSALYLCASSLDRGSNQPQHFGDGTRLSIL.